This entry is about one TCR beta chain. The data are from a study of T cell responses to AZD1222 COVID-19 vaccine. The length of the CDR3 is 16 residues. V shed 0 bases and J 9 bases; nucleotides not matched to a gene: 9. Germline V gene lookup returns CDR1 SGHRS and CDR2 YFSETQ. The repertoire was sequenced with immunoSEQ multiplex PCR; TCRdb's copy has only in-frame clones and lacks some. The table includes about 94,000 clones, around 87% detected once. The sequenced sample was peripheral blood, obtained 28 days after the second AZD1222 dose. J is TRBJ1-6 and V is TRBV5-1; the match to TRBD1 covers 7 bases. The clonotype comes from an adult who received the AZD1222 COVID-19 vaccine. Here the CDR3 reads CASSLGTGGGFSPLHF. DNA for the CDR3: TGCGCCAGCAGCTTGGGGACAGGTGGGGGATTTTCACCCCTCCACTTT. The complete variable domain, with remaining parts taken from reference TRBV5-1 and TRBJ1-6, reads KAGVTQTPRYLIKTRGQQVTLSCSPISGHRSVSWYQQTPGQGLQFLFEYFSETQRNKGNFPGRFSGRQFSNSRSEMNVSTLELGDSALYLCASSLGTGGGFSPLHFGNGTRLTVT.